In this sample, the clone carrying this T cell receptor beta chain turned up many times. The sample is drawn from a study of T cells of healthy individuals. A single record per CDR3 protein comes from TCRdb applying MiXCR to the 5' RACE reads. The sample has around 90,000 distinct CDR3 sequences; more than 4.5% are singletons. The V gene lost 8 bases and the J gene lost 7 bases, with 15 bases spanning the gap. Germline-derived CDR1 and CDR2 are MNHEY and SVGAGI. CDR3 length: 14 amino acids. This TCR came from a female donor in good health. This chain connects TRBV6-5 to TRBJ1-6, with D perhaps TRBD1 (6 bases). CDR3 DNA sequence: TGTGCCAGCGCAGGGGAGGCGGCAAATTCACCCCTCCACTTT. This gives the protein CASAGEAANSPLHF.